This T cell receptor beta chain was captured in a study of identical twins. CDR1 and CDR2 from the germline V gene are SEHNR and FQNEAQ (reference sequence). The CDR3 runs to 13 residues. The ends lost 5 bases at V and 10 bases at J; junction bases unmatched: 8. Study-wide results and limits: Zero-insertion findings could be partly confounded by invariant cells (MAIT and iNKT cells). A lower insertion count was a feature of abundant cord blood beta clonotypes, with no such feature in memory repertoires.

TCRdb re-derived calls from the 5' RACE reads in MiXCR, one entry per CDR3 protein. The repertoire includes approximately 530,000 distinct CDR3 sequences, about 20% of them detected once, and approximately 0.5% sits in the top ten. About this clonotype: Its specificity is unknown.

The same specimen was also included in a second study, on yellow fever vaccine responses in identical twins.

This clonotype was obtained from a woman younger than 30 in good health. This sequence joins TRBV7-9 and TRBJ2-1, with 7 bases lining up with TRBD2. The sequenced material came from CD4+ T cells sorted from blood. CDR3: CASSAGTTKEQFF. The CDR3 DNA reads TGTGCCAGCAGCGCGGGGACTACCAAAGAGCAGTTCTTC.